This T cell receptor (beta chain) was identified during a study of Ad26.COV2.S vaccination and SARS-CoV-2 variants. Treatment given: around 19 received Ad26.COV2.S at low or high dose, single or two shots; roughly 5 received placebo; per-sample allocation not given. The study sampled participants on day 63 after the first vaccine or placebo injection. Sequencing was performed with immunoSEQ multiplex PCR; in TCRdb, only in-frame clones are kept and a portion is missing. The sample includes fewer than 900,000 clones, around 92% of them seen just once. The specimen comprised peripheral blood, sampled in a trial of Ad26.COV2.S vaccine versus placebo. The receptor was isolated from a person between 18 and 65 years old who received the Ad26.COV2.S COVID-19 vaccine or a placebo.

Here the CDR3 DNA reads TGTGCCAGTAGACCGGGCCTAAGGGGCTACAATGAGCAGTTCTTC. Its protein is CASRPGLRGYNEQFF. The V and J genes are TRBV19 and TRBJ2-1; D is perhaps TRBD1 (5 bases). The CDR3 loop spans 15 amino acids. V lost 6 bases, J lost 3 bases, and 15 bases lay in between. CDR1 LNHDA and CDR2 SQIVND come from the germline V gene (reference sequence).